These 27 T cell receptor beta chains share one sample of origin, sequenced in a study of cytomegalovirus exposure and HLA in healthy donors. Primers included in the PCR were 60 Vbeta and 13 Jbeta primers. Data came from immunoSEQ multiplex PCR; TCRdb stores just in-frame clones and leaves some out. This table holds some 180,000 clones, approximately 85% found once. Sample: PBMCs. The origin of the receptors is a woman aged 45-65 years in good health and CMV-seronegative.

This clone was observed a few times. The identical CDR3 is also encoded by other nucleotide sequences in the sample. The chain employs TRBV11-2 and TRBJ1-1; no firm D call. The V gene lost 1 base and the J gene lost 0 bases, with 3 bases spanning the gap. The CDR3 contains 13 residues. CDR1 is SGHAT, CDR2 FQNNGV, per germline. Here the CDR3 reads CASSLAVNTEAFF. The CDR3 DNA reads as TGTGCCAGCAGCTTAGCGGTGAACACTGAAGCTTTCTTT.

This rearrangement joins TRBV30 to TRBJ1-1; D is unclear. This CDR3 comprises 11 residues. Germline loops: CDR1 GTSNPN, CDR2 SVGIG (reference sequence). Trimming removed 2 bases from V and 6 bases from J, with 7 bases in between. CDR3 nucleotide sequence: TGTGCCTGGAGTTTCCGTGCTGAAGCTTTCTTT. This gives the protein CAWSFRAEAFF.

The chain employs TRBV2 and TRBJ2-1, with 9 bases fitting TRBD1. Germline lookup yields CDR1 SNHLY and CDR2 FYNNEI. The CDR3 consists of 14 residues. V lost 8 bases, J lost 4 bases, and 6 bases stayed unmatched. CDR3 amino acids: CASGPGQGYNEQFF. In DNA, the CDR3 is TGTGCCAGCGGACCGGGACAGGGATACAATGAGCAGTTCTTC.

The genes are TRBV6-1 and TRBJ2-7; TRBD2 agrees at 7 bases. Germline V gives CDR1 MNHNS, CDR2 SASEGT. The J segment lost 4 bases and the V segment lost 6 bases, leaving 9 bases of the junction unmatched. This CDR3 comprises 14 residues. The chain's CDR3 is CASREVGRGYEQYF. For the CDR3, the DNA is TGTGCCAGCAGGGAGGTTGGGCGGGGGTACGAGCAGTACTTC.

The chain joins TRBV18 to TRBJ2-1; 9 positions match TRBD1. V lost 5 bases and J lost 5; bases outside the gene matches: 7. This CDR3 spans 15 amino acids. Germline loops: CDR1 KGHSH, CDR2 LQKENI. The CDR3 DNA follows: TGTGCCAGCTCAACAAGACAGGGGGTCCACAATGAGCAGTTCTTC. This encodes CASSTRQGVHNEQFF.

The V gene is TRBV28, the J gene TRBJ1-2, with TRBD1 matching over 8 bases. The length of the CDR3 is 15 residues. J was trimmed by 2 bases and V by 5 bases; bases with no gene match: 7. The V gene's germline CDR1 is MDHEN and CDR2 SYDVKM. The CDR3 DNA is TGTGCCAGCAGTCCCCTGGGACAGGTAAACTATGGCTACACCTTC. Its translation is CASSPLGQVNYGYTF.

The rearrangement links TRBV11-2 to TRBJ2-1; TRBD2 is a possible D gene (5 bases). CDR3 length: 16 residues. Germline CDR1 reads SGHAT; CDR2 reads FQNNGV. Trimming removed 1 base from V and 1 base from J, with 11 bases in between. CDR3 sequence (DNA): TGTGCCAGCAGCTTAGCACTAGACCCTTCCTACAATGAGCAGTTCTTC. Translation gives CASSLALDPSYNEQFF.

This clone was seen just once. The chain recombines TRBV5-1 with TRBJ1-2; D is perhaps TRBD1 (5 bases). The CDR3 has 14 residues. V lost 4 bases to trimming and J lost 0 bases, with 10 bases between them. Germline CDR1 reads SGHRS; CDR2 reads YFSETQ. The CDR3 protein is CASSPGGTNYGYTF. CDR3 nucleotides: TGCGCCAGCAGCCCCGGGGGGACTAACTATGGCTACACCTTC.

There are a few counts of this clone. V usage is TRBV27 and J usage is TRBJ2-1, with TRBD2 identical over 9 bases. The length of the CDR3 is 19 residues. Germline CDR1 reads MNHEY; CDR2 reads SMNVEV (reference sequence). V was clipped by 2 bases and J by 4 bases; unmatched bases: 15. The CDR3: CASSLVGARRSGGYNEQFF. The DNA of the CDR3 is TGTGCCAGCAGTTTAGTGGGGGCGCGCCGTAGCGGGGGTTACAATGAGCAGTTCTTC.

This clone has more than one count but fewer than ten. The V and J genes are TRBV7-2 and TRBJ2-1, with 10 bases identical to TRBD2. With V trimmed by 5 bases and J by 8 bases, 15 bases remained unmatched. The CDR3 contains 17 residues. Germline lookup yields CDR1 SGHTA and CDR2 FQGNSA. Written as DNA, the CDR3 is TGTGCCAGCAGCCCGAATACCTTAGCGGGAGGTCGCGATGAGCAGTTCTTC. As protein: CASSPNTLAGGRDEQFF.

The gene calls are TRBV19 and TRBJ2-1; 10 positions agree with TRBD2. V lost 3 bases, J lost 5 bases, and 10 bases stayed unmatched. The CDR3 extends over 17 amino acids. Germline CDR1 and CDR2: LNHDA and SQIVND (reference sequence). The CDR3 is CASSIGPSGSWDNEQFF. The CDR3 DNA reads as TGTGCCAGTAGTATCGGGCCTAGCGGGAGTTGGGACAATGAGCAGTTCTTC. Drawing the rest from reference TRBV19 and TRBJ2-1, the complete variable domain is DGGITQSPKYLFRKEGQNVTLSCEQNLNHDAMYWYRQDPGQGLRLIYYSQIVNDFQKGDIAEGYSVSREKKESFPLTVTSAQKNPTAFYLCASSIGPSGSWDNEQFFGPGTRLTVL.

The rearrangement links TRBV28 to TRBJ1-5; TRBD1 agrees at 7 bases. The ends lost 2 bases at V and 6 bases at J; junction bases unmatched: 1. Germline V gene lookup returns CDR1 MDHEN and CDR2 SYDVKM. The CDR3 sequence is 13 residues long. CDR3 residues: CASSLQGGQPQHF. Written as DNA, the CDR3 is TGTGCCAGCAGTTTACAGGGGGGTCAGCCCCAGCATTTT. Based on the CDR3 plus reference TRBV28 and TRBJ1-5, the full variable domain is DVKVTQSSRYLVKRTGEKVFLECVQDMDHENMFWYRQDPGLGLRLIYFSYDVKMKEKGDIPEGYSVSREKKERFSLILESASTNQTSMYLCASSLQGGQPQHFGDGTRLSIL.

The chain recombines TRBV28 with TRBJ1-1; 8 bases are shared with TRBD1. CDR3 length: 15 residues. Germline V gene data show CDR1 as MDHEN and CDR2 as SYDVKM. The J segment lost 0 bases and the V segment lost 6 bases, leaving 6 bases of the junction unmatched. CDR3 coding DNA: TGTGCCAGCAGCTTCAGGGGGCCCATGAACACTGAAGCTTTCTTT. As protein: CASSFRGPMNTEAFF. The whole variable domain, filled in from reference TRBV28 and TRBJ1-1, reads DVKVTQSSRYLVKRTGEKVFLECVQDMDHENMFWYRQDPGLGLRLIYFSYDVKMKEKGDIPEGYSVSREKKERFSLILESASTNQTSMYLCASSFRGPMNTEAFFGQGTRLTVV.

The chain combines TRBV4-1 with TRBJ2-1; 12 bases match TRBD2. V shed 4 bases, J shed 7 bases, and the junction held 11 bases outside the gene matches. Germline CDR1 MGHRA, CDR2 YSYEKL. The CDR3 is 17 amino acids. The CDR3 loop reads CASSLRLAGVPGNEQFF. CDR3 nucleotide sequence: TGCGCCAGCAGCCTTCGACTAGCGGGGGTCCCAGGGAATGAGCAGTTCTTC.

V gene TRBV21-1 combines with J gene TRBJ2-7; the table names TRBD2, a call not compared with the DNA. TRBV21-1 is a pseudogene. This CDR3 is 13 amino acids long. The CDR3 nucleotides are TGTGCCGACGCTCGGGGGATGCTACGAGGGCAGTACTTC. Translated, it gives CADARGMLRGQYF.

The chain joins TRBV14 to TRBJ2-5; 7 nucleotides agree with TRBD1. CDR1 and CDR2 (germline): SGHDN, FVKESK. This CDR3 is built from 14 residues. V dropped 3 bases and J dropped 7; count of bases not matched to a gene: 8. DNA for the CDR3: TGTGCCAGCAGCCAGTTGACAGGGCGCGGGACCCAGTACTTC. This codes for CASSQLTGRGTQYF.

The rearrangement links TRBV6-1 to TRBJ2-5; 8 bases map to TRBD2. V lost 8 bases and J lost 6; bases outside the gene matches: 14. The germline CDR1 and CDR2 sequences are MNHNS and SASEGT. The CDR3 extends over 15 amino acids. CDR3 coding DNA: TGTGCCAGCTCTACCAGCGGGGGACCTGGAAAGACCCAGTACTTC. It specifies CASSTSGGPGKTQYF.

The V and J genes are TRBV6-1 and TRBJ1-1; D uncertain. CDR3 length: 13 amino acids. Germline CDR1 reads MNHNS; CDR2 reads SASEGT. V lost 5 bases to trimming and J lost 5 bases, with 12 bases between them. As DNA, the CDR3 is TGTGCCAGCAGTAACGACCGGGGAACTGAAGCTTTCTTT. Translation: CASSNDRGTEAFF.

In the case of this clone: One end of the junction varies from germline; a read error may be responsible. The J gene is TRBJ2-1, the V gene TRBV12-5; the match to TRBD2 covers 8 bases. There are 14 residues in the CDR3. Looked up from germline, CDR1 is LGHNT and CDR2 is FRNRAP. CDR3 sequence (DNA): TGTGCTAGTGCTTTGGGACTAGTAAACAATGAGCAGTTCTTC. Amino acid sequence: CASALGLVNNEQFF.

This clone showed up just once. The J gene is TRBJ1-5, the V gene TRBV27, with 10 bases matching TRBD1. V lost 2 bases, J lost 6 bases, and 4 bases stayed unmatched. CDR1 MNHEY and CDR2 SMNVEV come from the germline V gene (reference sequence). This CDR3 is 15 amino acids long. CDR3 in DNA: TGTGCCAGCAGTTTACGGACAGGGGGTTTTCAGCCCCAGCATTTT. It encodes CASSLRTGGFQPQHF.

In this sample, this clone turned up a few times. The rearrangement uses TRBV28 and TRBJ1-1; 8 nucleotides match TRBD1. The CDR3 has 15 amino acids. Germline V gene sequence: CDR1 MDHEN, CDR2 SYDVKM. Unmatched junction bases numbered 8, after V lost 4 bases and J lost 4 bases. The CDR3 bases are TGTGCCAGCAGTTCTCAGGGGGCTTGGATCACTGAAGCTTTCTTT. It codes for CASSSQGAWITEAFF.

The chain joins TRBV7-3 to TRBJ2-5; maybe TRBD2 (5 bases). This CDR3 spans 15 amino acids. Per germline, CDR1 SGHTA and CDR2 FQGTGA. V dropped 6 bases and J dropped 5 bases, with 19 bases sitting between them. The DNA of the CDR3 is TGTGCCAGCAGTCCAGAAAGGACTTCCCAGGAGACCCAGTACTTC. Translation: CASSPERTSQETQYF.

This clone was seen a handful of times. V is TRBV6-6 and J is TRBJ2-3, with D tentatively TRBD2 (6 bases). There are 15 residues in the CDR3. The germline CDR1 and CDR2 sequences are MNHNY and SVGAGI (reference sequence). The V end lost 0 bases, the J end lost 2 bases, and 9 bases lay between the germline ends. The CDR3 loop is CASSYSGSLTDTQYF. As DNA, the CDR3 is TGTGCCAGCAGTTACTCCGGGAGTCTCACAGATACGCAGTATTTT.

The chain has TRBV5-1 and TRBJ1-1; D may be TRBD1 (5 bases). Germline CDR1 SGHRS, CDR2 YFSETQ. Trimming took 0 bases from V and 0 from J, leaving 12 bases between them. The length of the CDR3 is 16 residues. CDR3 coding DNA: TGCGCCAGCAGCTTGGCCCGGGGGAGATTGAACACTGAAGCTTTCTTT. This sequence encodes CASSLARGRLNTEAFF.

The genes are TRBV10-3 and TRBJ2-7; TRBD1 matches at 9 bases. Germline CDR1 and CDR2: ENHRY and SYGVKD. The CDR3 contains 14 residues. V shed 6 bases and J 5 bases; nucleotides not matched to a gene: 8. The CDR3: CAISFGTGPNEQYF. The CDR3 coding sequence is TGTGCCATCAGCTTCGGGACAGGGCCAAACGAGCAGTACTTC.

The chain links TRBV2 to TRBJ2-2; TRBD1 is a possible D gene (6 bases). The CDR3 has 15 amino acids. V was shortened by 8 bases and J by 4 bases, with 17 bases between the two germline ends. Germline lookup yields CDR1 SNHLY and CDR2 FYNNEI. The CDR3 sequence is CASQVGALSTGELFF. The CDR3 DNA is TGTGCCAGCCAGGTGGGGGCATTATCCACCGGGGAGCTGTTTTTT.

CDR3 in DNA: TGTGCCAGCAGCTTACCTACCGGGACAGGTGGAAACACCATATATTTT. It codes for CASSLPTGTGGNTIYF. J is TRBJ1-3 and V is TRBV7-3; TRBD1 agrees at 8 bases. Germline CDR1 is SGHTA and CDR2 is FQGTGA. This CDR3 region has 16 residues. The junction had 6 bases not matched to a gene; V was cut back by 2 bases and J by 3 bases.